A single sample is the source of the 28 T cell receptor beta chains below, sequenced in a study of blood T cell repertoires in COVID-19. Sequenced by immunoSEQ multiplex PCR; TCRdb stores in-frame clones only, minus some. The repertoire holds about 270,000 clones, with approximately 90% as singletons. Specimen: PBMCs or T cells enriched from blood (not recorded which). Receptors were obtained from a man aged 35 to 55 who had been exposed to COVID-19.

This rearrangement joins TRBV28 to TRBJ1-2; 9 bases fit TRBD1. The CDR3 runs 15 residues. Per germline, CDR1 MDHEN and CDR2 SYDVKM. The V gene end was trimmed by 4 bases and the J gene end by 3 bases; junction bases not matched to a gene: 6. The CDR3 coding sequence is TGTGCCAGCAGTTCAGGACAGGGGATTCACTATGGCTACACCTTC. It translates to CASSSGQGIHYGYTF.

The rearrangement uses TRBV6-2 or TRBV6-3 and TRBJ1-2; 11 nucleotides align to TRBD1. The CDR3 loop spans 16 amino acids. From germline, CDR1 is MNHEY and CDR2 SVGEGT. Unmatched junction bases numbered 8, after V lost 4 bases and J lost 4 bases. As DNA, the CDR3 is TGTGCCAGCAGTTCCCGGGACAGGGGGTCAATCTATGGCTACACCTTC. Translating it yields CASSSRDRGSIYGYTF.

The table lists this clone with a count of one. The chain is built from TRBV20-1 and TRBJ2-1; D call uncertain. Germline assignment: CDR1 DFQATT and CDR2 SNEGSKA (reference sequence). V lost 3 bases, J lost 14 bases, and 8 bases lay in between. There are 9 residues in the CDR3. CDR3 loop: CSARNTEFF. The CDR3 DNA sequence: TGCAGTGCTAGGAATACTGAGTTCTTC.

This chain connects TRBV20-1 to TRBJ2-5; D gene ambiguous. Deletions cut 5 bases from V and 1 base from J, with 5 bases between. Per the germline V gene, CDR1 is DFQATT and CDR2 is SNEGSKA (reference sequence). The CDR3 totals 11 residues. The CDR3 here is CSADFQETQYF. The CDR3 nucleotides are TGCAGTGCTGACTTCCAAGAGACCCAGTACTTC.

The chain couples TRBV5-4 to TRBJ2-7; D is ambiguous. Germline V gives CDR1 SGHNT, CDR2 YYREEE (reference sequence). Deletions cut 0 bases from V and 0 bases from J, with 7 bases between. The CDR3 runs 14 residues. The CDR3 DNA follows: TGTGCCAGCAGCTTGGGAGGTATCTCCTACGAGCAGTACTTC. Its protein is CASSLGGISYEQYF.

The chain joins TRBV9 to TRBJ1-1, with 8 bases aligning to TRBD1. V lost 3 bases, J lost 0 bases, and 1 base stayed unmatched. Germline CDR1 and CDR2: SGDLS and YYNGEE. The CDR3 runs to 14 residues. In DNA, the CDR3 is TGTGCCAGCAGCGCAGGGGGCCTGAACACTGAAGCTTTCTTT. Translated: CASSAGGLNTEAFF.

V is TRBV6-5 and J is TRBJ1-4, with a weak D call TRBD1 (5 bases). Germline V CDR1 and CDR2: MNHEY, SVGAGI. The CDR3 contains 13 residues. The V end lost 5 bases, the J end lost 6 bases, and 10 bases lay between the germline ends. The CDR3 loop reads CASSLRADEKLFF. The CDR3 bases are TGTGCCAGCAGTCTCAGGGCCGATGAAAAACTGTTTTTT.

The chain combines TRBV27 with TRBJ1-2; 7 bases agree with TRBD1. The CDR3 sequence is 15 residues long. V gave up 6 bases and J gave up 8 bases; unmatched junction bases: 15. Germline V CDR1 and CDR2: MNHEY, SMNVEV (reference sequence). The CDR3 sequence: CASSRRDRAVEGYTF. As DNA, the CDR3 is TGTGCCAGCAGCCGCAGAGACAGGGCTGTTGAGGGCTACACCTTC.

Of note for this clone: One end of the junction fails to match germline, which may point to a read error. The chain has TRBV28 and TRBJ2-2, with 8 positions matching TRBD2. Germline CDR1 reads MDHEN; CDR2 reads SYDVKM. The CDR3 totals 14 residues. CDR3 DNA sequence: TGTGCCAGCAATTTAGGCGGGAGGTCCGGGGAGCTGTTTTTT. Its protein product is CASNLGGRSGELFF.

The chain recombines TRBV19 with TRBJ2-7; 10 bases align to TRBD2. Per germline, CDR1 LNHDA and CDR2 SQIVND (reference sequence). The CDR3 has 13 residues. J lost 6 bases, V lost 5 bases, and 4 bases had no gene match. CDR3 amino acids: CASSLAGVVEQYF. DNA for the CDR3: TGTGCCAGTAGTCTAGCGGGAGTTGTCGAGCAGTACTTC.

This sequence joins TRBV24-1 and TRBJ2-1; 7 nucleotides line up with TRBD1. Per the germline V gene, CDR1 is KGHDR and CDR2 is SFDVKD. The V segment lost 5 bases and the J segment 2 bases; nucleotides outside the gene matches: 5. The CDR3 loop spans 15 amino acids. CDR3 in amino acids: CATSAQGQPYNEQFF. The CDR3 DNA is TGTGCCACCAGTGCCCAGGGACAGCCCTACAATGAGCAGTTCTTC.

J is TRBJ1-1 and V is TRBV6-5; possibly TRBD1 for D (6 bases). V gave up 0 bases and J gave up 4 bases, with 12 bases separating them. This CDR3 comprises 15 residues. Per germline, CDR1 MNHEY and CDR2 SVGAGI. The CDR3 sequence: CASSYSNRAGTEAFF. For the CDR3, the DNA is TGTGCCAGCAGTTACTCTAACAGGGCGGGCACTGAAGCTTTCTTT.

This chain connects TRBV7-9 to TRBJ1-2, with 7 bases lining up with TRBD1. CDR1 is SEHNR and CDR2 is FQNEAQ in the germline V gene (reference sequence). The CDR3 is 14 amino acids. J lost 2 bases, V lost 5 bases, and 5 bases had no gene match. This chain's CDR3 is CASSAPGQNYGYTF. In DNA, the CDR3 is TGTGCCAGCAGCGCCCCGGGACAGAACTATGGCTACACCTTC.

Comments on this clone: Other DNA sequences in this sample translate to the same CDR3. The CDR3 spells CASSLNGDTQYF. DNA for the CDR3: TGTGCCAGCAGCTTAAACGGAGATACGCAGTATTTT. The J gene is TRBJ2-3, the V gene TRBV7-3, with unresolved D. Trimming shortened V by 1 base and J by 5 bases, and 4 bases separated the two germline ends. CDR1 and CDR2 (germline): SGHTA, FQGTGA. The CDR3 runs 12 residues.

The chain uses TRBV9 and TRBJ1-5, with D possibly being TRBD1 (5 bases). From germline, CDR1 is SGDLS and CDR2 YYNGEE. V lost 0 bases and J 6 bases, leaving 13 bases between the germline ends. The CDR3 runs 15 residues. CDR3: CASSVGGGEGQPQHF. The CDR3, as DNA: TGTGCCAGCAGCGTAGGGGGAGGGGAGGGTCAGCCCCAGCATTTT.

The chain is built from TRBV9 and TRBJ2-7; D not certain. The CDR3 loop spans 14 amino acids. Germline V gene sequence: CDR1 SGDLS, CDR2 YYNGEE. Trimming left V 0 bases short and J 2 bases short, with 9 bases between. CDR3 loop: CASSVGQVAYEQYF. DNA of the CDR3: TGTGCCAGCAGCGTAGGGCAGGTCGCCTACGAGCAGTACTTC.

The chain is built from TRBV6-5 and TRBJ2-1; 9 positions match TRBD2. From germline, CDR1 is MNHEY and CDR2 SVGAGI. V shed 0 bases and J 6 bases; nucleotides not matched to a gene: 6. The CDR3 spans 16 residues. CDR3 nucleotide sequence: TGTGCCAGCAGTTACTCATTCCAGCGGGGGGTCAATGAGCAGTTCTTC. Translating gives CASSYSFQRGVNEQFF.

J is TRBJ1-2 and V is TRBV27; TRBD1 aligns across 10 bases. The CDR3 covers 16 residues. Trimming took 5 bases from V and 5 from J; bases not matched to a gene: 11. Germline V gene lookup returns CDR1 MNHEY and CDR2 SMNVEV (reference sequence). Here the CDR3 DNA reads TGTGCCAGCAGTGATCCGGGACAGGGGAAAGAATATGGCTACACCTTC. Protein: CASSDPGQGKEYGYTF.

This chain joins TRBV24-1 and TRBJ1-2; TRBD1 matches at 9 bases. In germline, CDR1 is KGHDR, CDR2 SFDVKD. This CDR3 region has 15 residues. The ends lost 3 bases at V and 5 bases at J; junction bases unmatched: 6. CDR3 DNA sequence: TGTGCCACCAGTGATACCGGGACAGGGCAGTATGGCTACACCTTC. Translated, it gives CATSDTGTGQYGYTF.

The chain joins TRBV25-1 to TRBJ2-1; 13 nucleotides align to TRBD2. The CDR3 runs to 15 residues. Germline CDR1 is MGHDK and CDR2 is SYGVNS. The V and J ends lost 4 bases and 8 bases, in that order; junction bases with no gene match: 5. CDR3 sequence reads: CASSVRTSGRHEQFF. DNA for the CDR3: TGTGCCAGCAGTGTAAGGACTAGCGGGAGACATGAGCAGTTCTTC.

The gene calls are TRBV9 and TRBJ2-1; D might be TRBD2 (6 bases). This CDR3 is 15 amino acids long. The V gene's germline CDR1 is SGDLS and CDR2 YYNGEE. Trimming removed 4 bases from V and 4 bases from J, with 15 bases in between. The CDR3 coding sequence is TGTGCCAGCAGCACCCGGGAGAGTCATTACAATGAGCAGTTCTTC. Its protein product is CASSTRESHYNEQFF.

This clone was counted once. This chain uses TRBV12-3 or TRBV12-4 with TRBJ1-3; TRBD1 might be the D (5 bases). This CDR3 has 12 residues. Trimming shortened V by 6 bases and J by 7 bases, and 10 bases separated the two germline ends. The CDR3 DNA is TGTGCCAGCAGAGGGGACTGGAACACCATATATTTT. Its protein is CASRGDWNTIYF.

This clone was found once. V usage is TRBV7-9 and J usage is TRBJ2-5; D may be TRBD1 (5 bases). The germline V and J ends were trimmed by 7 bases and 2 bases, with 20 bases remaining between them. The CDR3 extends over 16 amino acids. Germline V lookup: CDR1 SEHNR, CDR2 FQNEAQ (reference sequence). CDR3 loop: CASTFRAGSNQETQYF. In DNA, the CDR3 is TGTGCCAGCACATTCAGGGCAGGGTCGAATCAAGAGACCCAGTACTTC.

The rearrangement uses TRBV6-2 or TRBV6-3 and TRBJ2-5; the D is unclear. Trimming pared 4 bases from V and 7 bases from J, leaving 4 bases between. The CDR3 length is 10 residues. Germline-derived CDR1 and CDR2 are MNHEY and SVGEGT. CDR3 amino acids: CASSSGTQYF. CDR3 DNA: TGTGCCAGCAGTTCAGGGACCCAGTACTTC.

This clone was picked up one time. J is TRBJ1-1 and V is TRBV4-1; 7 bases agree with TRBD1. From germline, CDR1 is MGHRA and CDR2 YSYEKL. Germline trimming cut 1 base from V and 1 base from J; bases unmatched to any gene: 9. CDR3 length: 17 residues. As DNA, the CDR3 is TGCGCCAGCAGCCAAGTGGCTCCGGGACAGACGAACACTGAAGCTTTCTTT. It specifies CASSQVAPGQTNTEAFF.

Concerning this clone: A junction boundary mismatches the germline segment, possibly from a read error. The chain is built from TRBV5-4 and TRBJ1-4, with 8 nucleotides matching TRBD1. The CDR3 is made up of 14 amino acids. Germline-derived CDR1 and CDR2 are SGHNT and YYREEE (reference sequence). The CDR3 DNA reads TGTGCCAGCAGCCTACAGGGGGGTAATGGAAAACTGTTTTTT. Translating gives CASSLQGGNGKLFF.

This chain links TRBV19 with TRBJ2-2; D gene uncertain. V dropped 5 bases and J dropped 2 bases, with 18 bases sitting between them. The germline V gene has CDR1 LNHDA and CDR2 SQIVND (reference sequence). CDR3 length: 17 residues. CDR3 sequence: CASSPNVGKLNTGELFF. In DNA form, the CDR3 reads TGTGCCAGTAGTCCCAACGTGGGCAAATTAAACACCGGGGAGCTGTTTTTT.

The V call is TRBV28, the J call TRBJ1-6, with TRBD1 identical over 9 bases. The CDR3 has 17 residues. The germline V gene encodes CDR1 MDHEN and CDR2 SYDVKM. Unmatched junction bases numbered 8, after V lost 6 bases and J lost 2 bases. CDR3 loop: CASRYTGGWTYNSPLHF. DNA of the CDR3: TGTGCCAGCAGATACACAGGGGGCTGGACCTATAATTCACCCCTCCACTTT.